This T cell receptor beta chain was recovered during a study of blood T cell repertoires in COVID-19. Generated by immunoSEQ multiplex PCR, the TCRdb table keeps only in-frame clones and is missing some. The table lists hundreds of thousands of clones, 85% to 90% of them singletons. V was clipped by 3 bases and J by 4 bases, with 17 bases between them. This CDR3 has 16 residues. Germline V gene lookup returns CDR1 MDHEN and CDR2 SYDVKM. Participants, roughly 18 to 90 years old, spanned around 25 US areas. Cohort assignment relied on participant-reported clinical history. What the recovered Cohort 3 donors had was two negative PCRs, clearance, or symptom resolution.

The TCR sequence derives from a man aged 25-40 years who had recovered from COVID-19. This chain uses TRBV28 with TRBJ2-3, with a tentative D call TRBD1 (5 bases). Material for sequencing was PBMCs or T cells enriched from blood (not recorded which). CDR3 sequence reads: CASSLFQDQGADTQYF. The DNA for the CDR3 is TGTGCCAGCAGTTTGTTCCAAGACCAGGGTGCAGATACGCAGTATTTT.